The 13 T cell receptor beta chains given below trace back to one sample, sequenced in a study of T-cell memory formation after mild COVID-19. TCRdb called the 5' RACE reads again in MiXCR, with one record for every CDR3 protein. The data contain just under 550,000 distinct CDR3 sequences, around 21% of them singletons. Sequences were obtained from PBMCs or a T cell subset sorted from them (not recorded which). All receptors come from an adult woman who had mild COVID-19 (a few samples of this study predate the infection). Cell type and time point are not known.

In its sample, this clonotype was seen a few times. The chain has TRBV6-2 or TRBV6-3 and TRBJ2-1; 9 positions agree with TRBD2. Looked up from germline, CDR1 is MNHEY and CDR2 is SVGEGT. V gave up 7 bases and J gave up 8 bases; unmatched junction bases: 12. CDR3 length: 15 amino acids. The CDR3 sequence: CASTNPLLAGYEQFF. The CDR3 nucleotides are TGTGCCAGCACCAACCCTCTACTAGCGGGCTATGAGCAGTTCTTC.

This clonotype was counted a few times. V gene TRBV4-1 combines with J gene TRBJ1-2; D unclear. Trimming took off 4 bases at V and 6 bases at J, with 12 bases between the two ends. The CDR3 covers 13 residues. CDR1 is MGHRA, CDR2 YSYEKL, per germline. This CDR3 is CASSLRGYDGYTF. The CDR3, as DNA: TGCGCCAGCAGCCTTCGGGGATACGATGGCTACACCTTC.

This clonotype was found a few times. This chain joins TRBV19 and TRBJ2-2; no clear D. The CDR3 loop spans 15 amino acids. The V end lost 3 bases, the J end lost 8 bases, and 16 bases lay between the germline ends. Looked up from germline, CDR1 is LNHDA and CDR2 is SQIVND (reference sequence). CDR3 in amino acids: CASSIERISLGELFF. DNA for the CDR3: TGTGCCAGTAGTATTGAGAGGATCTCACTAGGGGAGCTGTTTTTT.

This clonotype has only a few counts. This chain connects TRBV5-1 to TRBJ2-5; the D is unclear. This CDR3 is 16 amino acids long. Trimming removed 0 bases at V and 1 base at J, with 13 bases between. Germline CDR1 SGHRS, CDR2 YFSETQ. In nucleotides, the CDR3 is TGCGCCAGCAGCTTGGCGGGCGTAAGTTTCCAAGAGACCCAGTACTTC. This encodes CASSLAGVSFQETQYF.

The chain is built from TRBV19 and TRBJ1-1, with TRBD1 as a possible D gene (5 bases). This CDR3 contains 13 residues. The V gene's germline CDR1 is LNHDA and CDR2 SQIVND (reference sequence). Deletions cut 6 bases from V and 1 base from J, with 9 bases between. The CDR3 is CASRTGRNTEAFF. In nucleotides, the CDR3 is TGTGCCAGTAGAACGGGACGGAACACTGAAGCTTTCTTT.

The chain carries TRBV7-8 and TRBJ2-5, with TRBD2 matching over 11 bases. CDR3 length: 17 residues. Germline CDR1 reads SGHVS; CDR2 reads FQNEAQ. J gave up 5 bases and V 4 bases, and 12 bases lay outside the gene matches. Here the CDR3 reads CASSSQLTSGVGETQYF. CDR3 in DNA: TGTGCCAGCAGCTCCCAGCTGACTAGCGGGGTTGGGGAGACCCAGTACTTC. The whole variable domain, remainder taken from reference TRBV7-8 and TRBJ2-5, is GAGVSQSPRYKVAKRGQDVALRCDPISGHVSLFWYQQALGQGPEFLTYFQNEAQLDKSGLPSDRFFAERPEGSVSTLKIQRTQQEDSAVYLCASSSQLTSGVGETQYFGPGTRLLVL.

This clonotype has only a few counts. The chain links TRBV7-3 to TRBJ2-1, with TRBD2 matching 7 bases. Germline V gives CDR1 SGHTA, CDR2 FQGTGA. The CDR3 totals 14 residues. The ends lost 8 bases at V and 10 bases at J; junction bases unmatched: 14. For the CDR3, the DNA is TGTGCCAGCTCCTCTGGCAGCGGGGAGGGGGAGCAGTTCTTC. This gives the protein CASSSGSGEGEQFF.

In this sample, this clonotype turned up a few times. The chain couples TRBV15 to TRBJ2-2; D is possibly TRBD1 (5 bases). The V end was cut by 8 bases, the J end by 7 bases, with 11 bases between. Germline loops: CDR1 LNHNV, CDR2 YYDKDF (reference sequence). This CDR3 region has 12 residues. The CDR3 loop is CATGPGNGELFF. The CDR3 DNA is TGTGCCACCGGACCAGGGAACGGGGAGCTGTTTTTT.

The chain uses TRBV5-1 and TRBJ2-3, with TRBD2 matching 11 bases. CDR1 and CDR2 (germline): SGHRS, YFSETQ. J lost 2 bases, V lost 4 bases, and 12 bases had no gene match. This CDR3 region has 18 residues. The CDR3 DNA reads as TGCGCCAGCAGCCCCACCAACCCACTAGCGGGGGCCACAGATACGCAGTATTTT. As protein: CASSPTNPLAGATDTQYF.

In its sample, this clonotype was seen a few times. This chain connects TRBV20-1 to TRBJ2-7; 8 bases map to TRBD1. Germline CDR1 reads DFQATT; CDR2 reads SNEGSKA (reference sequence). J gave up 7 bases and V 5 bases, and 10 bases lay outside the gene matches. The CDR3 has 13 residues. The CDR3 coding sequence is TGCAGTGCTGTCCGGGACAGGCATGGTGAGCAGTACTTC. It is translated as CSAVRDRHGEQYF.

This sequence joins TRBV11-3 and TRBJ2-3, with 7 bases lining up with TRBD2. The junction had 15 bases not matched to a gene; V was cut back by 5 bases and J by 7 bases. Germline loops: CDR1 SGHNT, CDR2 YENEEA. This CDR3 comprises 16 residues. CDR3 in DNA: TGTGCCAGCAGCGATAGACTAGCCGCGGTCCGGAATACGCAGTATTTT. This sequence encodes CASSDRLAAVRNTQYF. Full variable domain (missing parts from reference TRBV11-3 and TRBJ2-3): EAGVVQSPRYKIIEKKQPVAFWCNPISGHNTLYWYLQNLGQGPELLIRYENEEAVDDSQLPKDRFSAERLKGVDSTLKIQPAELGDSAVYLCASSDRLAAVRNTQYFGPGTRLTVL.

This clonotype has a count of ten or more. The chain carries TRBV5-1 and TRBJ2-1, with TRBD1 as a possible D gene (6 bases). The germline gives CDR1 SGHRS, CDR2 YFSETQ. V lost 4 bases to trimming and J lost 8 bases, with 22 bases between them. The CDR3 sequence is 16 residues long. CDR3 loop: CASSAQGHSRGDEQFF. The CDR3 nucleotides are TGCGCCAGCAGCGCACAGGGTCACAGCCGAGGGGATGAGCAGTTCTTC. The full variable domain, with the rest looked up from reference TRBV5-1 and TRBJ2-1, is KAGVTQTPRYLIKTRGQQVTLSCSPISGHRSVSWYQQTPGQGLQFLFEYFSETQRNKGNFPGRFSGRQFSNSRSEMNVSTLELGDSALYLCASSAQGHSRGDEQFFGPGTRLTVL.

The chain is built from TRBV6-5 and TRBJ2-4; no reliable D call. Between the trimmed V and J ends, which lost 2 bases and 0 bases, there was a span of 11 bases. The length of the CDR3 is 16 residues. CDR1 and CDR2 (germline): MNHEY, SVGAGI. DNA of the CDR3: TGTGCCAGCAGTTACGACGCGATGCAAGCCAAAAACATTCAGTACTTC. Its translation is CASSYDAMQAKNIQYF.